This TCR beta chain was profiled in a study of T cells in Graves' hyperthyroidism and ophthalmopathy. Study-wide results and limits: Ophthalmopathy, as predicted by the model, came a median 6.5 months after the prediction.

TCR beta CDR3 region amplification was performed from RNA transcripts. With the HTBI primer set, the TCR CDR3 went through a first round of RT-PCR. TCRdb recomputed calls from the multiplex PCR reads with MiXCR, one row per CDR3 protein. The profile shows about 610,000 distinct CDR3 sequences, roughly 14% of them singletons. The CDR3 consists of 14 residues. The V gene's germline CDR1 is DFQATT and CDR2 SNEGSKA (reference sequence). Deletions cut 1 base from V and 1 base from J, with 10 bases between. This clonotype was counted at least ten times. Antigen specificity is unknown. The chain couples TRBV20-1 to TRBJ2-5, with D possibly called TRBD1 or TRBD2 (5 bases each). The source is a woman in her 40s with Graves' ophthalmopathy. Sequenced input: blood. This CDR3 is CSARGGVSQETQYF. The CDR3, as DNA: TGCAGTGCTAGAGGAGGGGTATCCCAAGAGACCCAGTACTTC.